These T cell receptor beta chains were read from a single sample in a study of blood T cells in healthy people across ages. TCRdb used MiXCR to reprocess the 5' RACE reads, holding one entry per CDR3 protein. The table shows about 780,000 distinct CDR3 sequences, with about 47% occurring only once. Specimen: blood. These receptors were taken from a man older than 75 in good health. Both conserved end residues are part of each CDR3. The D gene is left open where the match is weak. Clone size is shown for a subset of rows, as once, few, many or a class of expanded clone.

>TRBV5-1|NA|TRBD1|TRBJ2-5
CASSLGQGLLQETQYF
TGCGCCAGCAGCCTCGGACAGGGGCTACTCCAAGAGACCCAGTACTTC
>TRBV14|NA|NA|TRBJ2-3
CASRPRRGADTQYF
TGTGCCAGCAGGCCTAGGAGGGGCGCAGATACGCAGTATTTT
>TRBV20-1|NA|TRBD1|TRBJ1-1
CSAAGQGTNTEAFF
TGCAGTGCCGCCGGACAGGGGACGAACACTGAAGCTTTCTTT
>TRBV20-1|NA|NA|TRBJ2-1
CSASPLVGEQFF
TGCAGTGCTAGTCCTCTGGTTGGTGAGCAGTTCTTC
>TRBV3-1|NA|NA|TRBJ1-1
CASSAPGQNTEAFF
TGTGCCAGCAGCGCCCCTGGGCAGAACACTGAAGCTTTCTTT
>TRBV20-1|many|TRBD1|TRBJ2-5
CSARGTDQETQYF
TGCAGTGCTAGGGGGACAGATCAAGAGACCCAGTACTTC
>TRBV6-6|few|NA|TRBJ2-7
CASRSVGYEQYF
TGTGCCAGCAGGTCGGTGGGGTACGAGCAGTACTTC
>TRBV11-1|NA|NA|TRBJ2-7
CASSFRRDGTYEQYF
TGTGCCAGCAGCTTTAGACGGGACGGCACCTACGAGCAGTACTTC
>TRBV7-9|NA|NA|TRBJ2-2
CASELATILISGELFF
TGTGCCAGCGAGTTGGCGACAATCCTGATTTCCGGGGAGCTGTTTTTT
>TRBV20-1|NA|TRBD1|TRBJ2-7
CSAARNRGNYEQYF
TGCAGTGCTGCCAGGAACAGGGGTAACTACGAGCAGTACTTC
>TRBV20-1|few|TRBD2|TRBJ2-3
CSARDGLAGDTQYF
TGCAGTGCTAGAGATGGGCTAGCGGGAGATACGCAGTATTTT
>TRBV12-3/TRBV12-4|few|NA|TRBJ2-2
CASSRDITNTGELFF
TGTGCCAGCAGCCGGGACATCACGAACACCGGGGAGCTGTTTTTT
>TRBV7-2|many|NA|TRBJ2-3
CASSKDVGLGRDTQYF
TGTGCCAGCAGCAAAGACGTCGGGCTAGGTAGAGATACGCAGTATTTT
>TRBV4-2|few|NA|TRBJ1-2
CASSQDRFGGRVYGYTF
TGTGCCAGCAGCCAAGATCGGTTTGGGGGCAGGGTTTATGGCTACACCTTC
>TRBV20-1|NA|TRBD1|TRBJ1-5
CSARDLREGADFSNQPQHF
TGCAGTGCTAGAGATTTAAGGGAGGGGGCCGACTTTAGCAATCAGCCCCAGCATTTT
>TRBV4-3|few|NA|TRBJ2-7
CASSQEDGYEQYF
TGCGCCAGCAGCCAAGAAGACGGCTACGAGCAGTACTTC
>TRBV6-2/TRBV6-3|many|NA|TRBJ1-5
CASSLDRVEQPQHF
TGTGCCAGCAGTCTTGACCGGGTCGAACAGCCCCAGCATTTT
>TRBV28|NA|NA|TRBJ1-1
CATIGTPRRGAFF
TGTGCCACTATCGGGACACCGCGTCGAGGAGCTTTCTTT
>TRBV5-1|NA|TRBD1|TRBJ2-5
CASSVSTGTRERYF
TGCGCCAGCAGCGTTTCGACAGGGACAAGAGAGCGGTACTTC
>TRBV6-2/TRBV6-3|few|TRBD2|TRBJ2-1
CASRTGTITYNEQFF
TGTGCCAGCAGGACCGGGACTATCACCTACAATGAGCAGTTCTTC
>TRBV10-3|few|TRBD2|TRBJ2-5
CAISEGRERETQYF
TGTGCCATCAGCGAGGGGAGGGAGAGGGAGACCCAGTACTTC
>TRBV5-1|NA|NA|TRBJ1-5
CAIGQYNQPQHF
TGCGCCATCGGACAGTACAATCAGCCCCAGCATTTT
>TRBV27|NA|NA|TRBJ2-7
CASSSTYLFSYEQYF
TGTGCCAGCAGTTCGACATACCTATTCTCCTACGAGCAGTACTTC